Sequencing of this TCR beta chain was carried out in a study of blood T cell repertoires in COVID-19. For the study at large: The United States, Italy and Spain provided the acute and convalescent COVID-19 samples. T cells, B-cell-depleted T cells, or PBMCs provided the cDNA or gDNA that served as material.

Authors' analysis steps: Reference gene primer amplification gave nucleated cell count estimates. Here immunoSEQ multiplex PCR was the method, and the copy in TCRdb shows in-frame clones only, minus some. V and J calls plus clone size are reproduced from that table; the DNA served to infer D and trimming. The data show approximately 200,000 clones, around nine tenths seen once. Trimming pared 8 bases from V and 0 bases from J, leaving 11 bases between. This CDR3 region has 15 residues. Germline V lookup: CDR1 SNHLY, CDR2 FYNNEI. The sequence was collected from a man between 60 and 75 years old who had recovered from COVID-19. The chain uses TRBV2 and TRBJ1-6; D is ambiguous. Sequencing was carried out using peripheral blood. In DNA form, the CDR3 reads TGTGCCAGCTCGGGGATAAGCTCCTATAATTCACCCCTCCACTTT. Translating it yields CASSGISSYNSPLHF.